The clone carrying this T cell receptor (beta chain) was counted only a few times. Its antigen remains unidentified. Via MiXCR, TCRdb re-called the 5' RACE reads, giving one row per CDR3 protein. The sample records about 350,000 distinct CDR3 sequences, around 10% being singletons. The CDR3 spans 16 residues. Germline V gene lookup returns CDR1 SEHNR and CDR2 FQNEAQ (reference sequence). Trimming took 5 bases from V and 2 from J, leaving 15 bases between them. The data were taken from a study of T cells after yellow fever vaccination. Whole-study results and caveats: Post-booster samples contained most primary-vaccination clones (approximately 95% CD4, around 88% CD8). Abundant clonotypes from the bulk population could contaminate FACS-sorted repertoires.

V gene TRBV7-9 combines with J gene TRBJ2-2, with D maybe TRBD1 (5 bases). The clonotype originates from a young man who received the YFV17D yellow fever vaccine. The input for sequencing was PBMCs, taken on the day of the first yellow fever vaccination. The CDR3 loop is CASSPPGASNTGELFF. CDR3 nucleotide sequence: TGTGCCAGCAGCCCCCCTGGGGCCTCAAACACCGGGGAGCTGTTTTTT.